This T cell receptor beta chain was sequenced during a study of T cell changes during pregnancy in multiple sclerosis. The CDR3 contains 12 residues. The V gene's germline CDR1 is SGHRS and CDR2 YFSETQ. V dropped 5 bases and J dropped 5; count of bases not matched to a gene: 3. The repertoire was sequenced with immunoSEQ multiplex PCR; TCRdb's copy has only in-frame clones and lacks some. The table lists about 11,000 clones, just under 95% of them singletons. The starting material was CD4+ T cells from peripheral blood mononuclear cells, obtained before pregnancy. The V gene is TRBV5-1, the J gene TRBJ2-5, with 7 nucleotides matching TRBD1. The sequence was collected from a female donor with multiple sclerosis, enrolled in a pregnancy study. In nucleotides, the CDR3 is TGCGCCAGCAGAGAGACAGGGGAGACCCAGTACTTC. It yields the protein CASRETGETQYF.